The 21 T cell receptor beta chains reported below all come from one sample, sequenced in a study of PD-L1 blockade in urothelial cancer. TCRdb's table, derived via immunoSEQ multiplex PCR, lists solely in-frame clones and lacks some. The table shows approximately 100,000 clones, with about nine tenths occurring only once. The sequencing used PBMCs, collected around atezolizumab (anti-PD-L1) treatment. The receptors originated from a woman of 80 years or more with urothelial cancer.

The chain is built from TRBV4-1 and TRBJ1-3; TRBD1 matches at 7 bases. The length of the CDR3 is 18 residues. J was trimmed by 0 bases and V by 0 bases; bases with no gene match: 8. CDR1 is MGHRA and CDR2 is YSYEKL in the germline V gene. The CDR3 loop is CASSQDPGQADSGNTIYF. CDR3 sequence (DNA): TGCGCCAGCAGCCAAGATCCCGGACAGGCTGACTCTGGAAACACCATATATTTT.

The CDR3 here is CASSYYSSGNEQFF. CDR3 nucleotide sequence: TGTGCCAGCAGCTATTATTCTAGCGGGAATGAGCAGTTCTTC. The gene calls are TRBV7-6 and TRBJ2-1; 8 bases fit TRBD2. The CDR3 has 14 residues. V was pared by 4 bases and J by 7 bases, with 6 bases of the junction left unmatched. Germline CDR1 reads SGHVS; CDR2 reads FNYEAQ.

This chain's CDR3 is CARGTSGSNEQFF. Here the CDR3 DNA reads TGTGCCAGGGGGACTAGCGGGAGCAATGAGCAGTTCTTC. The chain combines TRBV7-9 with TRBJ2-1, with 14 bases matching TRBD2. V trimming: 9 bases; J trimming: 6 bases; junction bases outside the gene matches: 1. The V gene's germline CDR1 is SEHNR and CDR2 FQNEAQ (reference sequence). The CDR3 contains 13 residues.

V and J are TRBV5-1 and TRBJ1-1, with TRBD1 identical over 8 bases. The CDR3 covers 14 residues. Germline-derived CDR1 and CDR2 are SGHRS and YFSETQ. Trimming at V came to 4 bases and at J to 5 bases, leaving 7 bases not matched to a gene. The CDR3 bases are TGCGCCAGCAGCGGCGCAGGGGGCGAGACTGAAGCTTTCTTT. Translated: CASSGAGGETEAFF.

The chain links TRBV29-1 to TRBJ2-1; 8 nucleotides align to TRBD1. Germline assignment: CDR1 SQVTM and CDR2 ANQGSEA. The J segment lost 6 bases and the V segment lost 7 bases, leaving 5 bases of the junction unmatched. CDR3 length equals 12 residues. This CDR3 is CSGGQGSNEQFF. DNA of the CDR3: TGCAGCGGCGGACAGGGCTCCAATGAGCAGTTCTTC.

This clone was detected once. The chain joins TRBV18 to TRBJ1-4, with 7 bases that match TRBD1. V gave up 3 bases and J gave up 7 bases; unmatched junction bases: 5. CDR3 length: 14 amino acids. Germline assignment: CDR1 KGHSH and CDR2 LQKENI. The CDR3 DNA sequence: TGTGCCAGCTCACCGACAGGGAGGTTTGAAAAACTGTTTTTT. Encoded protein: CASSPTGRFEKLFF.

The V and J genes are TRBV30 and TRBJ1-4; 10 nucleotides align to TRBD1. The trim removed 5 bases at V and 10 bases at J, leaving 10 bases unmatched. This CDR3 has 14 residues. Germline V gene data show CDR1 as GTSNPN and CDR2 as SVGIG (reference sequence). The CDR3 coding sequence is TGTGCCTGGGGGGACAGGGGCAGTCTCGGAAAACTGTTTTTT. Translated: CAWGDRGSLGKLFF.

As DNA, the CDR3 is TGTGCCAGTAGCGCCCTGAGCTCCTACAATGAGCAGTTCTTC. Translating gives CASSALSSYNEQFF. The chain joins TRBV19 to TRBJ2-1; D is undetermined. This CDR3 is built from 14 residues. V was trimmed by 6 bases and J by 0 bases, leaving 9 bases between them. Germline assignment: CDR1 LNHDA and CDR2 SQIVND (reference sequence).

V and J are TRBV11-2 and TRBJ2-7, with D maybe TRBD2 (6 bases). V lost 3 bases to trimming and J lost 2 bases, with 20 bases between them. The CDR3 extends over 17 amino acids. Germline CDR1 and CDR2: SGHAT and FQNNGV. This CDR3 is CASSFGGLRDPAYEQYF. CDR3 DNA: TGTGCCAGCAGCTTTGGGGGTTTGCGGGACCCAGCCTACGAGCAGTACTTC. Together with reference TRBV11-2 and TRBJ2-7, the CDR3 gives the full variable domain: EAGVAQSPRYKIIEKRQSVAFWCNPISGHATLYWYQQILGQGPKLLIQFQNNGVVDDSQLPKDRFSAERLKGVDSTLKIQPAKLEDSAVYLCASSFGGLRDPAYEQYFGPGTRLTVT.

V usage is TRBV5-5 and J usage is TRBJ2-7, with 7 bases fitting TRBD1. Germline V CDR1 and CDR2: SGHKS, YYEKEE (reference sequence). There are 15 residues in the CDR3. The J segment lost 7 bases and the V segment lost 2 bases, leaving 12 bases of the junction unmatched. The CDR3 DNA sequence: TGTGCCAGCAGCTTAACAGGGGACGAAGGTGGAGAGCAGTACTTC. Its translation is CASSLTGDEGGEQYF.

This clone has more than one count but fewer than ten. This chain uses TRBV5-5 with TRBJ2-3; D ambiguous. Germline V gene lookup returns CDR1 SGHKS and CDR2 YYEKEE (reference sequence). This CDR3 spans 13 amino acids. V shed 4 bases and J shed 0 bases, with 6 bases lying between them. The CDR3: CASSTASTDTQYF. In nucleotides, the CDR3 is TGTGCCAGCAGCACTGCTAGCACAGATACGCAGTATTTT.

CDR3 protein: CASSLTPGNTYEQYF. In nucleotides, the CDR3 is TGTGCCAGCAGCTTGACACCCGGGAACACCTACGAGCAGTACTTC. The rearrangement joins TRBV28 to TRBJ2-7, with a weak D call TRBD2 (5 bases). CDR1 is MDHEN and CDR2 is SYDVKM in the germline V gene. V lost 6 bases and J 2 bases, leaving 17 bases between the germline ends. The CDR3 has 15 amino acids. Based on the CDR3 plus reference TRBV28 and TRBJ2-7, the full variable domain is DVKVTQSSRYLVKRTGEKVFLECVQDMDHENMFWYRQDPGLGLRLIYFSYDVKMKEKGDIPEGYSVSREKKERFSLILESASTNQTSMYLCASSLTPGNTYEQYFGPGTRLTVT.

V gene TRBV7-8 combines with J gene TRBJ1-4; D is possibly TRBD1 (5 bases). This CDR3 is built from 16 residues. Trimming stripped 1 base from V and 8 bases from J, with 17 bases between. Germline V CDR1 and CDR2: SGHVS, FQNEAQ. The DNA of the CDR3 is TGTGCCAGCAGCTTAGAAGGGTTGGGGCTTCGGGAAAAACTGTTTTTT. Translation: CASSLEGLGLREKLFF. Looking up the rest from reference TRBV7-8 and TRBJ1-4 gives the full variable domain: GAGVSQSPRYKVAKRGQDVALRCDPISGHVSLFWYQQALGQGPEFLTYFQNEAQLDKSGLPSDRFFAERPEGSVSTLKIQRTQQEDSAVYLCASSLEGLGLREKLFFGSGTQLSVL.

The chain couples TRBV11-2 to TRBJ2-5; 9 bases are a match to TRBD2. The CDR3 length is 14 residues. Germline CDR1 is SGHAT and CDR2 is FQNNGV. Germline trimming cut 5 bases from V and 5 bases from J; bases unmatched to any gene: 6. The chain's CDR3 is CASSPTSGGETQYF. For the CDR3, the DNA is TGTGCCAGCAGCCCGACTAGCGGTGGGGAGACCCAGTACTTC. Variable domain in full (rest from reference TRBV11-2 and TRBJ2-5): EAGVAQSPRYKIIEKRQSVAFWCNPISGHATLYWYQQILGQGPKLLIQFQNNGVVDDSQLPKDRFSAERLKGVDSTLKIQPAKLEDSAVYLCASSPTSGGETQYFGPGTRLLVL.

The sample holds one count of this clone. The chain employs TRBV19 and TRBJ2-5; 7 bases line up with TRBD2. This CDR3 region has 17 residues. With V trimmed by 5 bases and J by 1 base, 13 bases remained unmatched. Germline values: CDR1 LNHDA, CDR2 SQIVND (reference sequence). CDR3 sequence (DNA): TGTGCCAGTAGTCTACAATGGACGGGGAGGGTCCAAGAGACCCAGTACTTC. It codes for CASSLQWTGRVQETQYF.

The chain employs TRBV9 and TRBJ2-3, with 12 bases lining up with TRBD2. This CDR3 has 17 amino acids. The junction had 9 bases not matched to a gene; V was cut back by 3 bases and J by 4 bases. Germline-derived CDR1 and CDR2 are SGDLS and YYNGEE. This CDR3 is CASSALPTSGRADTQYF. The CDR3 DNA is TGTGCCAGCAGCGCCTTGCCGACTAGCGGGAGAGCAGATACGCAGTATTTT.

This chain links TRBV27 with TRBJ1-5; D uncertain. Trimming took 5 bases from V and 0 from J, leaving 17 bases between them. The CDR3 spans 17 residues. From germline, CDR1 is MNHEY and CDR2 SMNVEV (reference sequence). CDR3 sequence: CASSSLNRPDSNQPQHF. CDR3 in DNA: TGTGCCAGCAGTAGTTTGAACAGACCCGATAGCAATCAGCCCCAGCATTTT.

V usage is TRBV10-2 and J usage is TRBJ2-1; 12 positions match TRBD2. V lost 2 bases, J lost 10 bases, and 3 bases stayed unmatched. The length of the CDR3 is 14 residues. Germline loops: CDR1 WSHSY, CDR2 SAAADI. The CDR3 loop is CASSEPGLAGEQFF. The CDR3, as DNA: TGCGCCAGCAGTGAGCCAGGACTAGCGGGAGAGCAGTTCTTC.

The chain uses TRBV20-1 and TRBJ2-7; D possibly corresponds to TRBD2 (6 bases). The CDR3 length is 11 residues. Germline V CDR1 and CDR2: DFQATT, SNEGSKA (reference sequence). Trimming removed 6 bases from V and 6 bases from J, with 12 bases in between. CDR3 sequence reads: CSAWDFPEQYF. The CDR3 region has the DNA TGCAGTGCCTGGGACTTCCCCGAGCAGTACTTC.

The CDR3 protein is CASSEPSRPGTGGYTF. The CDR3 DNA is TGTGCCAGCAGTGAACCGTCCCGGCCAGGGACAGGAGGCTACACCTTC. The genes are TRBV2 and TRBJ1-2, with TRBD1 matching 8 bases. The germline CDR1 and CDR2 sequences are SNHLY and FYNNEI. V gave up 2 bases and J gave up 8 bases; unmatched junction bases: 13. This CDR3 spans 16 amino acids.

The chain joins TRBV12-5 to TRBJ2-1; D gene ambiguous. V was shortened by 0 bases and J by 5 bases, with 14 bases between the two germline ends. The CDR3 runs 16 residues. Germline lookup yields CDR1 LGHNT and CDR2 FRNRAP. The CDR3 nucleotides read TGTGCTAGTGGTTTGGTAGCTGGAACCGGAGACAATGAGCAGTTCTTC. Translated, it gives CASGLVAGTGDNEQFF.